This TCR beta chain was sequenced in a study of T cell repertoires in cytomegalovirus infection. Study context: It was the public TCR beta signatures that indicated both CMV infection and matching HLA type. Points from the study as a whole: It was HLA-C-restricted CMV-specific TCR beta clonotypes that dominated the response ex vivo. The study identified carriers of CMV plus the relevant HLA from cumulative public TCR beta family frequency.

One entry per CDR3 protein results from TCRdb running MiXCR on the reads. The sample records about 470,000 distinct CDR3 sequences, roughly 42% being singletons. The CDR3 consists of 19 residues. Trimming removed 4 bases at V and 2 bases at J, with 24 bases between. The V gene's germline CDR1 is MNHNS and CDR2 SASEGT. Notes on this clonotype: Its antigen is not known.

This TCR derives from a human donor in good health (CMV status not recorded). Some clones in this sample may be carry-over from other donors' samples. The rearrangement joins TRBV6-1 to TRBJ1-5; no clear D. Specimen: cultured PBMCs, collected from culture after CMV antigen stimulation. CDR3 protein: CASSAILAPSMRGNQPQHF. CDR3 coding DNA: TGTGCCAGCAGTGCCATTCTAGCCCCGTCGATGCGTGGCAATCAGCCCCAGCATTTT.